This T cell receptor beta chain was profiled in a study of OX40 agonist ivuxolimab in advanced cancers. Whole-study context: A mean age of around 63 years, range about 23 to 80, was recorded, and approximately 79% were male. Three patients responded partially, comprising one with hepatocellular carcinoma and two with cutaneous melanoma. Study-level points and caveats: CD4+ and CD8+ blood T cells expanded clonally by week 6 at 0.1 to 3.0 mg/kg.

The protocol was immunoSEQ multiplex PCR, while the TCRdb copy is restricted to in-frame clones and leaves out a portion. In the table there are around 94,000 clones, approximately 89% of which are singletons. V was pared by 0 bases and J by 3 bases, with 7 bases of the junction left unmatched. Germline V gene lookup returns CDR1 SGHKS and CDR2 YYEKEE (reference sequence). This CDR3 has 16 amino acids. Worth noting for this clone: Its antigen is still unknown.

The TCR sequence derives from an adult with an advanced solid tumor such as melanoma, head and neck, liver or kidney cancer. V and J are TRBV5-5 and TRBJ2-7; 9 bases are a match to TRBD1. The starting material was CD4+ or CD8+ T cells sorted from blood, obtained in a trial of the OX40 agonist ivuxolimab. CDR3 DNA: TGTGCCAGCAGCTTGGTTTGGGGGGACAGGGTCTACGAGCAGTACTTC. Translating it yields CASSLVWGDRVYEQYF.